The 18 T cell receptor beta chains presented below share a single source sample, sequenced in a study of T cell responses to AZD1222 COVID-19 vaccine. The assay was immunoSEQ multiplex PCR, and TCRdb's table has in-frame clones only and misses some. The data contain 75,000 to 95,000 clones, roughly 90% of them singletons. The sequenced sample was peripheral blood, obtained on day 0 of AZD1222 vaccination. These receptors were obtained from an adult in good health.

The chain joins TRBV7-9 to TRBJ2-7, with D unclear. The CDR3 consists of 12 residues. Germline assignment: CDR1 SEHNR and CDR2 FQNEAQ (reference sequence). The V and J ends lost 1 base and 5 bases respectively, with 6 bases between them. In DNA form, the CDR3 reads TGTGCCAGCAGCTTAGTTACCGACGAGCAGTACTTC. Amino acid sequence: CASSLVTDEQYF.

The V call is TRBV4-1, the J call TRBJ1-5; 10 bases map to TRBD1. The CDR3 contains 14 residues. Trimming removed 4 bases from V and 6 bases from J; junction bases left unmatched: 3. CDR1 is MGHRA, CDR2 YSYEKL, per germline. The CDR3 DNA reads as TGCGCCAGCAGCCGTGGGACAGGGGCTCAGCCCCAGCATTTT. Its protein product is CASSRGTGAQPQHF.

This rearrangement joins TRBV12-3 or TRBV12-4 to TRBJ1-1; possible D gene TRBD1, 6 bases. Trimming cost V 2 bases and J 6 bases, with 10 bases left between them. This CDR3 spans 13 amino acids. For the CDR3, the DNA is TGTGCCAGCAGTTTATTCAGGGGTGCTGAAGCTTTCTTT. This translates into CASSLFRGAEAFF.

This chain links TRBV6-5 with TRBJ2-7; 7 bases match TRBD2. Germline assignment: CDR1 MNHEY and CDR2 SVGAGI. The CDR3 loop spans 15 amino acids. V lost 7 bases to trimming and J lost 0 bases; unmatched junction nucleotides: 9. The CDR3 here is CASTLEGDYSYEQYF. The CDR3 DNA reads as TGTGCCAGCACTCTGGAAGGGGACTACTCCTACGAGCAGTACTTC.

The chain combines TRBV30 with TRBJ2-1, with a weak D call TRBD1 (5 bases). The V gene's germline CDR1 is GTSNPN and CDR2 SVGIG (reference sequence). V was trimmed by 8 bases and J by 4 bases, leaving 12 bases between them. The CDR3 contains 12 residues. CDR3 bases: TGTGCCGGACAAAGGGGTTACAATGAGCAGTTCTTC. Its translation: CAGQRGYNEQFF.

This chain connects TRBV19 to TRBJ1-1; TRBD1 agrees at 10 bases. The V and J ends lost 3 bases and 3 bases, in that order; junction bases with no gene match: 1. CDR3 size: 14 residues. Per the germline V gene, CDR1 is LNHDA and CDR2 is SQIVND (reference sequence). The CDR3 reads CASSIGQGDTEAFF. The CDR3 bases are TGTGCCAGTAGTATCGGACAGGGGGACACTGAAGCTTTCTTT.

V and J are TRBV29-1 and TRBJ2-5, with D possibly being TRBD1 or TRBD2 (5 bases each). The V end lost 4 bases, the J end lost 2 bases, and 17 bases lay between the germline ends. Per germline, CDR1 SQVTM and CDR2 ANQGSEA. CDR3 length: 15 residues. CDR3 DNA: TGCAGCGTTGGTTCTATTGGGGGATATCAAGAGACCCAGTACTTC. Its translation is CSVGSIGGYQETQYF.

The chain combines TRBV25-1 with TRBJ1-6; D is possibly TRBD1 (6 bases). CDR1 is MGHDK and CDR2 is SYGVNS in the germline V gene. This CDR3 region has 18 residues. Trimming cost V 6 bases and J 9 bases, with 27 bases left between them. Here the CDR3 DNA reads TGTGCCAGCAGCAGCTATATGGTTGTTGGGGGCTCGCGTTCACCCCTCCACTTT. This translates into CASSSYMVVGGSRSPLHF.

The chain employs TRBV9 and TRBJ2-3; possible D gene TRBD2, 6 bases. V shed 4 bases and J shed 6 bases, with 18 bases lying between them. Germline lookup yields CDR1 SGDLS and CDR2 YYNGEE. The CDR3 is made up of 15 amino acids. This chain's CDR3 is CASSPAGLPGDTQYF. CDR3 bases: TGTGCCAGCAGCCCCGCGGGACTCCCGGGGGATACGCAGTATTTT.

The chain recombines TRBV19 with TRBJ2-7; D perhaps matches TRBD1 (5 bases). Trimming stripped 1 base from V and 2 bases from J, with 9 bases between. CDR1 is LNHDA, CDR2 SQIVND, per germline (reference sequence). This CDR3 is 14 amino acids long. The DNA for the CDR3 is TGTGCCAGTAGTATAGGGACAAACACCTACGAGCAGTACTTC. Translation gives CASSIGTNTYEQYF.

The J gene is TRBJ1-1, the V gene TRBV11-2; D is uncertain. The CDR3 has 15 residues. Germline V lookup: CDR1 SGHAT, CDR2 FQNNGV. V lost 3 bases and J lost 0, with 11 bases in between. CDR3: CASSFTEHLNTEAFF. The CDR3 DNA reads TGTGCCAGCAGCTTTACAGAGCACCTGAACACTGAAGCTTTCTTT.

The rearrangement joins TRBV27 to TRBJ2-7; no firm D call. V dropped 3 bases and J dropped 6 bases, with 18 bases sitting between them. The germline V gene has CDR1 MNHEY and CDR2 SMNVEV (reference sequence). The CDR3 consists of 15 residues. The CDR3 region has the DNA TGTGCCAGCAGTTTCCTGGCGAGGAGTTCCAGCGAGCAGTACTTC. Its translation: CASSFLARSSSEQYF.

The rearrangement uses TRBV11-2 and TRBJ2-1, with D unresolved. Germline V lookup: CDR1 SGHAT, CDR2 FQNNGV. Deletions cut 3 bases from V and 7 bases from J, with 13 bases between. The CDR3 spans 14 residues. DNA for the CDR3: TGTGCCAGCAGCTTGGTGTCAGTTGAGAATGAGCAGTTCTTC. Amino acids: CASSLVSVENEQFF.

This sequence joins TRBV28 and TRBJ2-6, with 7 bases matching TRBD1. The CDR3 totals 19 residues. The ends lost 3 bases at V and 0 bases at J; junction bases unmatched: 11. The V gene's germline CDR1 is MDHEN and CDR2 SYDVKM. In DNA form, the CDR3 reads TGTGCCAGCAGTTTGTGGGACAGTAGGGGAGACTCTGGGGCCAACGTCCTGACTTTC. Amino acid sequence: CASSLWDSRGDSGANVLTF.

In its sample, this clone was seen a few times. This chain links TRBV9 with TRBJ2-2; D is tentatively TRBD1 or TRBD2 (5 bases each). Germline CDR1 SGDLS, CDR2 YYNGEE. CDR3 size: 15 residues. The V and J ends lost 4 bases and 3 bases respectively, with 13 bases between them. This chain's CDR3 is CASSQRGADTGELFF. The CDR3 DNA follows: TGTGCCAGCAGCCAACGGGGCGCGGACACCGGGGAGCTGTTTTTT.

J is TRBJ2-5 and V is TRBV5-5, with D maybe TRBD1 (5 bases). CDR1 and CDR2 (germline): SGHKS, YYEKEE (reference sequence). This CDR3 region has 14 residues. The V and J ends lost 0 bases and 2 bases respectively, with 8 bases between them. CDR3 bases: TGTGCCAGCAGCTTGGCCCCAGGGCAAGAGACCCAGTACTTC. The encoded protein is CASSLAPGQETQYF.

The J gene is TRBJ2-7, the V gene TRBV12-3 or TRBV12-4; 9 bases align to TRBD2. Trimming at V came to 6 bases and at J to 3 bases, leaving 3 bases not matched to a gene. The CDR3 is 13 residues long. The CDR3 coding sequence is TGTGCCAGCAGGAGGCGGGGGGGCTACGAGCAGTACTTC. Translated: CASRRRGGYEQYF.

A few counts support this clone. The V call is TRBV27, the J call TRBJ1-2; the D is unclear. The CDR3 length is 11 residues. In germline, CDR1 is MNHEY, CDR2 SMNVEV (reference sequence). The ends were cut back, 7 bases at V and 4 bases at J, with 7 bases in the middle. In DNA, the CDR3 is TGTGCCAGCAAGGCCGGCTATGGCTACACCTTC. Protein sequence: CASKAGYGYTF.